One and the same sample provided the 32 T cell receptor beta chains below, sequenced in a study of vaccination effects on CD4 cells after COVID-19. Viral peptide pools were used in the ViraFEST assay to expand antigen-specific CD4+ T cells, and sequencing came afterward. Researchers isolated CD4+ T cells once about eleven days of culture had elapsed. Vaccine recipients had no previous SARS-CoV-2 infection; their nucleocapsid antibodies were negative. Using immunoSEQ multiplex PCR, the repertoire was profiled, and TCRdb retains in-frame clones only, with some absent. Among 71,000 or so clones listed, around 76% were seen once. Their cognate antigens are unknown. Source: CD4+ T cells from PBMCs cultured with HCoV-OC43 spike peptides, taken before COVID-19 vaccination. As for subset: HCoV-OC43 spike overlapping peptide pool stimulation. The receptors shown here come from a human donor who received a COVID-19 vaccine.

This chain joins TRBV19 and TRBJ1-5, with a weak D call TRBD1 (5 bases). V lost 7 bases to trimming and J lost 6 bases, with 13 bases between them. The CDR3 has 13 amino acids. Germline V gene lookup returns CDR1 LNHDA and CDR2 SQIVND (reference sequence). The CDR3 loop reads CASTTGDRQPQHF. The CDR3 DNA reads TGTGCCAGTACCACCGGGGACCGTCAGCCCCAGCATTTT.

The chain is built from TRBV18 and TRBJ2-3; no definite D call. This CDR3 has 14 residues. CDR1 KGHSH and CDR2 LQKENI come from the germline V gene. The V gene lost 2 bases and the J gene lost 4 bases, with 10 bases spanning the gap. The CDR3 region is CASSPMSHPDTQYF. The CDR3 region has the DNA TGTGCCAGCTCACCAATGAGTCATCCAGATACGCAGTATTTT.

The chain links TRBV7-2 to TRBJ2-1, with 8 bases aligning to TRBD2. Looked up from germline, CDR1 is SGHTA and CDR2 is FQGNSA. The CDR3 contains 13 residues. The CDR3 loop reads CATGTRIGNEQFF. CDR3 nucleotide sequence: TGTGCGACCGGGACTAGGATTGGGAATGAGCAGTTCTTC.

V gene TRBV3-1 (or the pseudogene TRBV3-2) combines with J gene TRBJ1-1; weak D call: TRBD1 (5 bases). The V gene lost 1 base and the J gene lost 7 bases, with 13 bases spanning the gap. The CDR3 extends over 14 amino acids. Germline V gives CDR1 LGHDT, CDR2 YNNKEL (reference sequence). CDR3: CASSQAAGTHEAFF. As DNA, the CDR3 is TGTGCCAGCAGCCAAGCCGCGGGGACGCATGAAGCTTTCTTT.

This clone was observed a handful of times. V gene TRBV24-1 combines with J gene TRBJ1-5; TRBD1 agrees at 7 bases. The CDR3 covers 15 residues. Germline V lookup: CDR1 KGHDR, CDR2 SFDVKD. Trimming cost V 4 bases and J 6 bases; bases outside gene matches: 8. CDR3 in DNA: TGTGCCACCAGTGACCCCCGACAGGGCGGTCAGCCCCAGCATTTT. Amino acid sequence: CATSDPRQGGQPQHF.

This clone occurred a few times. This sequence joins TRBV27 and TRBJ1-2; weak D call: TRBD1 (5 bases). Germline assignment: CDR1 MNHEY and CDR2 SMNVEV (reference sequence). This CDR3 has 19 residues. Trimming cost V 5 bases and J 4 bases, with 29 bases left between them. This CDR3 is CASSGTGGYFSTKSYGYTF. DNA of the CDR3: TGTGCCAGCAGTGGGACGGGGGGGTATTTTTCCACAAAAAGCTATGGCTACACCTTC.

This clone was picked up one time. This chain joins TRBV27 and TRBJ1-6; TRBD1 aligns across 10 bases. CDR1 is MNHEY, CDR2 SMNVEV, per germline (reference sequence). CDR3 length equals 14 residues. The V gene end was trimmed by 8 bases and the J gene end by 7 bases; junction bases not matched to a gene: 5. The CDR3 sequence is CASSKDRGNSPLHF. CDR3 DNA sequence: TGTGCCAGCTCGAAGGACAGGGGGAATTCACCCCTCCACTTT.

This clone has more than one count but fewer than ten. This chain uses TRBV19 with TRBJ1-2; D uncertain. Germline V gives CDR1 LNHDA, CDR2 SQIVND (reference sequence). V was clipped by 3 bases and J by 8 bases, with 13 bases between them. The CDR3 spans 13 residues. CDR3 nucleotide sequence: TGTGCCAGTAGTATTCGGAGGGATAGAGGCTACACCTTC. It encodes CASSIRRDRGYTF.

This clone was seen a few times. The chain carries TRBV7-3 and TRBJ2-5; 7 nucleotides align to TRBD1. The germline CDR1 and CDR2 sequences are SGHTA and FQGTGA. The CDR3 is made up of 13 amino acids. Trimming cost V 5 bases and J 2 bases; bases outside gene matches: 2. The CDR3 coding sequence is TGTGCCAGCAGCCCGGACAGGCAAGAGACCCAGTACTTC. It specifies CASSPDRQETQYF.

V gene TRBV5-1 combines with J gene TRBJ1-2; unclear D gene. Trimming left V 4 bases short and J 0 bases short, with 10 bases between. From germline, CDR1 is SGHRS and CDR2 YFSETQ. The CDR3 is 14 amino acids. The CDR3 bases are TGCGCCAGCAGCCCGGAAGGTTCTAACTATGGCTACACCTTC. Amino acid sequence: CASSPEGSNYGYTF.

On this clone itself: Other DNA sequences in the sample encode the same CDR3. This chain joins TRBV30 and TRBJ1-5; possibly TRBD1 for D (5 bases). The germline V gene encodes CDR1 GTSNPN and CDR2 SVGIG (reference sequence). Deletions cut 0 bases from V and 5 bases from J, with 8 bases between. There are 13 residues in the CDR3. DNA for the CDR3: TGTGCCTGGAGTGTACGAGGGGATCAGCCCCAGCATTTT. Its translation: CAWSVRGDQPQHF.

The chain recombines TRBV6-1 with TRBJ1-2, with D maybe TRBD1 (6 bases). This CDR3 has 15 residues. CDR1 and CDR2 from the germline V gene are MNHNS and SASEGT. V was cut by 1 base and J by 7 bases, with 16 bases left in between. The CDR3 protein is CASSEDWQGLSGYTF. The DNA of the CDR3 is TGTGCCAGCAGTGAAGATTGGCAGGGGCTCTCTGGCTACACCTTC.

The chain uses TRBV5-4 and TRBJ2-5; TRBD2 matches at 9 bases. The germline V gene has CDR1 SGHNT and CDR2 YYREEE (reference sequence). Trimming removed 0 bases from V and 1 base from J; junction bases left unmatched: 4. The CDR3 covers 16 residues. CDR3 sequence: CASSLAWRGGQETQYF. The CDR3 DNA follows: TGTGCCAGCAGCTTGGCCTGGCGGGGGGGCCAAGAGACCCAGTACTTC.

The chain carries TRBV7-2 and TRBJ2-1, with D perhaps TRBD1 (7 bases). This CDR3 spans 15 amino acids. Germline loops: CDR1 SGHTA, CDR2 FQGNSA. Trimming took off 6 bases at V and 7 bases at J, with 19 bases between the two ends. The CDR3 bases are TGTGCCAGCAGAGCTAACGCAGGGGGGACAAATGAGCAGTTCTTC. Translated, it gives CASRANAGGTNEQFF.

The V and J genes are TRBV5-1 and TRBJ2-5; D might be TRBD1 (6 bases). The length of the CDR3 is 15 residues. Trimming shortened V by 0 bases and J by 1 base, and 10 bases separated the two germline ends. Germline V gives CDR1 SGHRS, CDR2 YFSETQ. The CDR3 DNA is TGCGCCAGCAGCTTGGCAGGGACAATCCAAGAGACCCAGTACTTC. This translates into CASSLAGTIQETQYF. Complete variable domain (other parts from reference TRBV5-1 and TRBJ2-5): KAGVTQTPRYLIKTRGQQVTLSCSPISGHRSVSWYQQTPGQGLQFLFEYFSETQRNKGNFPGRFSGRQFSNSRSEMNVSTLELGDSALYLCASSLAGTIQETQYFGPGTRLLVL.

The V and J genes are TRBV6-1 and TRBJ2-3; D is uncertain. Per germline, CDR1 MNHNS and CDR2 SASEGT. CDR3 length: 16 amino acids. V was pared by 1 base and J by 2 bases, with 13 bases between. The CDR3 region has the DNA TGTGCCAGCAGTGAAGTTTACATGACAAACACAGATACGCAGTATTTT. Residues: CASSEVYMTNTDTQYF.

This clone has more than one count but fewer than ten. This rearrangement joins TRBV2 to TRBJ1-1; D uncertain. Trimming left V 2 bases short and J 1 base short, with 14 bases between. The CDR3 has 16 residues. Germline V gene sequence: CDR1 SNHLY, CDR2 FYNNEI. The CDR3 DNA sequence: TGTGCCAGCAGTGAAACCACATTGATTAAGAACACTGAAGCTTTCTTT. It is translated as CASSETTLIKNTEAFF.

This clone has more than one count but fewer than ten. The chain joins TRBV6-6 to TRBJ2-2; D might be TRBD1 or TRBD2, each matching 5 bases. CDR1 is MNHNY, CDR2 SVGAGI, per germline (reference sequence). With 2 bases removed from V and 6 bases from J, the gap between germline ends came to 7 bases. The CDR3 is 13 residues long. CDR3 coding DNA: TGTGCCAGCAGTTACAGGGACGCCGGGGAGCTGTTTTTT. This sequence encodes CASSYRDAGELFF.

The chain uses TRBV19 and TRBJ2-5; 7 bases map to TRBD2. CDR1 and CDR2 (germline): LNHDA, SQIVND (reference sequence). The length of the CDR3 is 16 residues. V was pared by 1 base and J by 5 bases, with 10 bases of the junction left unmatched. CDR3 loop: CASSIVASGRPETQYF. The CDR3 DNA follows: TGTGCCAGTAGTATAGTGGCTAGCGGCCGACCCGAGACCCAGTACTTC.

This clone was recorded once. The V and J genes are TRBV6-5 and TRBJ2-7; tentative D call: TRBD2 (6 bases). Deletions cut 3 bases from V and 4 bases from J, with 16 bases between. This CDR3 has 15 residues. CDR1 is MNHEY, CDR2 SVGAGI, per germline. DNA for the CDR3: TGTGCCAGCAGTTATTCCGGGGGTGTTTGGTACGAGCAGTACGTC. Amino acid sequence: CASSYSGGVWYEQYV.

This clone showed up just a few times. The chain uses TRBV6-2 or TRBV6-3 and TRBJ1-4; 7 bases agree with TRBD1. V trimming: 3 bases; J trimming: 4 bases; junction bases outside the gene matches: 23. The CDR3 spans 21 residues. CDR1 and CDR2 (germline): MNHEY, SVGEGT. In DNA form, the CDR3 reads TGTGCCAGCAGTTATGAAGACAGGGAATTTGTTAGACCGTCCCATAATGAAAAACTGTTTTTT. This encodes CASSYEDREFVRPSHNEKLFF.

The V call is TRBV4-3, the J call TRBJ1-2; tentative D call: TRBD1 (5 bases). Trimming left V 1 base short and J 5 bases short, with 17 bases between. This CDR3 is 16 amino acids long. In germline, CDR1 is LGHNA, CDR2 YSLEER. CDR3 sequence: CASSQGGETAQYGYTF. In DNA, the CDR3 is TGCGCCAGCAGCCAAGGGGGGGAGACCGCCCAATATGGCTACACCTTC.

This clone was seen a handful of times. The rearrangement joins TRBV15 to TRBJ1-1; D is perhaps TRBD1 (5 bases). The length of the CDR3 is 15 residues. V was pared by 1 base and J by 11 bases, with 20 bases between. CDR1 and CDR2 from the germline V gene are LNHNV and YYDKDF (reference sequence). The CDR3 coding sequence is TGTGCCACCAGCAGAGGTCCCAAGTCGGGCGGGGGGGCTTTCTTT. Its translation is CATSRGPKSGGGAFF.

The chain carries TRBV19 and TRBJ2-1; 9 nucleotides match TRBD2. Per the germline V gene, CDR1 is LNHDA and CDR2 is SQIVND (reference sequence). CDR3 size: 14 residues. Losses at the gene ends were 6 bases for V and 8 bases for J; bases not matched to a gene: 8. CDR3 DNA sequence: TGTGCCAGTAGACCGGCGGGGGGGCCCCATGAGCAGTTCTTC. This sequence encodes CASRPAGGPHEQFF.

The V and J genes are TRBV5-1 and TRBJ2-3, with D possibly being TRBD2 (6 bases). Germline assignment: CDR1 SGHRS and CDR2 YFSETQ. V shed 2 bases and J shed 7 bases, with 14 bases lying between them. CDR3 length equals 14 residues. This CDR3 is CASSFGDSSYTQYF. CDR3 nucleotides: TGCGCCAGCAGCTTTGGGGACTCTTCTTATACGCAGTATTTT.

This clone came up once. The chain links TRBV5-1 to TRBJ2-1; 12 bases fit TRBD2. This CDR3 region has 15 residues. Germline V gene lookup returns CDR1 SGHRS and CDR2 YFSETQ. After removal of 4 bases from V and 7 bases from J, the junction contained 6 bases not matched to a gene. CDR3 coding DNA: TGCGCCAGCAGCCTAGCGGGGGGGCCTGGAAATGAGCAGTTCTTC. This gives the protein CASSLAGGPGNEQFF.

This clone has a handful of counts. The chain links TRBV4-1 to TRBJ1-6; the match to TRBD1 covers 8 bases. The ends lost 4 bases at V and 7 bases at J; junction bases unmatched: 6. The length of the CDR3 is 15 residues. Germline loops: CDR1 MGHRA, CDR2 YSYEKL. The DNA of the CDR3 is TGCGCCAGCAGCCTGGGACAGGTTCTAAATTCACCCCTCCACTTT. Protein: CASSLGQVLNSPLHF.

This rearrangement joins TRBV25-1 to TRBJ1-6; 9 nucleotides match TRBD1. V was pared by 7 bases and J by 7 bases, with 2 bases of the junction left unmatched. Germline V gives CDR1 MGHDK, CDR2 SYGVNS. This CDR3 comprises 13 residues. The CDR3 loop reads CASKGQGNSPLHF. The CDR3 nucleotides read TGTGCCAGCAAGGGACAGGGCAATTCACCCCTCCACTTT.

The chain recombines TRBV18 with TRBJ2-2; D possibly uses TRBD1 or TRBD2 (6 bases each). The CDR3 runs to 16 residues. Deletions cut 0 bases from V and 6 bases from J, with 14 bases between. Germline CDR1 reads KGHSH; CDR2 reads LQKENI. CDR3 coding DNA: TGTGCCAGCTCACCACCTACGAGGGGGGCCTCCGGGGAGCTGTTTTTT. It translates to CASSPPTRGASGELFF.

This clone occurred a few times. CDR3 region: CASSYNGVAGNTIYF. CDR3 nucleotides: TGTGCCAGCAGTTACAATGGGGTGGCTGGAAACACCATATATTTT. The J gene is TRBJ1-3, the V gene TRBV6-5, with unresolved D. The V gene's germline CDR1 is MNHEY and CDR2 SVGAGI. The CDR3 covers 15 residues. Trimming removed 2 bases at V and 2 bases at J, with 10 bases between.

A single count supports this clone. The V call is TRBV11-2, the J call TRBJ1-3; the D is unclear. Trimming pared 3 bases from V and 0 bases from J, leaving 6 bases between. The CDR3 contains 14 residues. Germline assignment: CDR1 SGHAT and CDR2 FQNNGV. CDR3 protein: CASSLSVSGNTIYF. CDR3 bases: TGTGCCAGCAGCTTGTCCGTCTCTGGAAACACCATATATTTT.

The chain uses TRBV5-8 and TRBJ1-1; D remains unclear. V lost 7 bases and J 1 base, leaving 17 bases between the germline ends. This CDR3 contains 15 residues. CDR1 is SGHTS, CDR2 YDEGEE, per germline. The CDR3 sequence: CASPDLGLKNTEAFF. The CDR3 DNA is TGTGCCAGCCCCGACCTAGGACTCAAGAACACTGAAGCTTTCTTT.